This T cell receptor beta chain was sequenced for a study of shared clonotypes between healthy human individuals. Findings and caveats of the study: When naive CD4 clonotypes were compared across a few donors, 4% to 5.5% were shared.

Comment on this clone: Its antigen is unidentified.

Negatively enriched CD4+ T cells were divided by CD45RA into naive and memory. Trimming stripped 1 base from V and 2 bases from J, with 6 bases between. CDR1 and CDR2 (germline): SGHNT, YENEEA. The CDR3 runs 13 residues. Investigators spread the genomic DNA of each subset evenly over several immunoSEQ plates. Using immunoSEQ multiplex PCR, the repertoire was profiled, and TCRdb retains in-frame clones only, with some absent. The table shows approximately 980,000 clones, with approximately 76% occurring only once. The origin of this receptor is a man younger than 35 in good health. Sequencing used memory CD4+ T cells sorted from blood. Subset noted: CD45RA-negative fraction. The rearrangement links TRBV11-3 to TRBJ2-7; D remains ambiguous. As DNA, the CDR3 is TGTGCCAGCAGCTTAGGAGAGACCTACGAGCAGTACTTC. Translating it yields CASSLGETYEQYF. Full variable domain (rest looked up from reference TRBV11-3 and TRBJ2-7): EAGVVQSPRYKIIEKKQPVAFWCNPISGHNTLYWYLQNLGQGPELLIRYENEEAVDDSQLPKDRFSAERLKGVDSTLKIQPAELGDSAVYLCASSLGETYEQYFGPGTRLTVT.